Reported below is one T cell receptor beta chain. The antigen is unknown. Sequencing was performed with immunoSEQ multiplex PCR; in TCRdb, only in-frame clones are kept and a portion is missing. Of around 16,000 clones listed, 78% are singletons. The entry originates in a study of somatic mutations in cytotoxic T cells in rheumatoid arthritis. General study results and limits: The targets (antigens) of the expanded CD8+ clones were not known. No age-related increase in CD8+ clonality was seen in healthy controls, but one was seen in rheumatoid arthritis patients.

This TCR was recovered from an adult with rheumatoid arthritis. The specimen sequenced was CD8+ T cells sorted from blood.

The DNA for the CDR3 is TGTGCCAGCAGCTTAGGTAGGCAAGTATTCGAAGCTTTCTTT. Encoded protein: CASSLGRQVFEAFF. V and J are TRBV7-2 and TRBJ1-1; no reliable D call. There are 14 residues in the CDR3. V lost 1 base and J lost 8, with 14 bases in between. Per the germline V gene, CDR1 is SGHTA and CDR2 is FQGNSA.